The clone carrying this T cell receptor (beta chain) was detected a few times. Its specificity is unknown. The data were taken from a study of identical twins. Germline CDR1 and CDR2: SGHRS and YFSETQ. The CDR3 loop spans 15 amino acids. V was pared by 4 bases and J by 2 bases, with 15 bases between. TCRdb ran MiXCR on the 5' RACE reads and lists one entry per CDR3 protein. The profile shows approximately 500,000 distinct CDR3 sequences, about 24% of them singletons. Study-level results: High-abundance cord blood beta clonotypes had fewer insertions; memory repertoires showed none. For out-of-frame alpha sequences shared by twins, low generation probability was in excess.

These same records also appear under a second study, on T cells expressing NK-cell markers. That report notes: Within the sequenced cohort of eight donors, seven exhibited HCMV seropositivity and one was seronegative. The CD3+CD56-NKG2C+ fraction was also led by these clonotypes in a few donors.

The receptor was isolated from a woman aged 18-35 years in good health. What was sequenced was CD4+ T cells sorted from blood. The chain carries TRBV5-1 and TRBJ2-5; D call uncertain. The CDR3 DNA is TGCGCCAGCAGCAATCCGGGTCTGAGACAAGAGACCCAGTACTTC. Its translation is CASSNPGLRQETQYF.